Listed below are T cell receptor beta chains from one sample, sequenced in a study of blood T cell repertoires in COVID-19. Clones were sequenced by immunoSEQ multiplex PCR, and TCRdb holds only the in-frame ones, with some missing. The data hold about 83,000 clones, with about 82% observed a single time. The sequenced sample consisted of peripheral blood. Every receptor here comes from a man aged 45-65 years with active COVID-19. Each CDR3 is given with its conserved first and last residue. A D gene is named only where the DNA matches it firmly. Clone sizes are given selectively: once, few, many, or a class where the clone is expanded.

j_call d_call clone_size v_call cdr3_aa cdr3_nt
TRBJ2-3 . . TRBV5-1 CASSLRGSTDTQYF TGCGCCAGCAGCCTGAGGGGGTCGACAGATACGCAGTATTTT
TRBJ2-3 TRBD2 . TRBV19 CASRGTSGRYTQYF TGTGCCAGTAGGGGGACTAGCGGGAGATATACGCAGTATTTT
TRBJ2-3 TRBD2 . TRBV20-1 CSASNSLAAATDTQYF TGCAGTGCTAGTAACTCTCTAGCGGCAGCCACAGATACGCAGTATTTT
TRBJ1-6 . . TRBV15 CATSTLGAASPLHF TGTGCCACCAGCACCTTGGGGGCTGCGTCACCCCTCCACTTT
TRBJ2-3 TRBD2 once TRBV30 CAWSRASGGPNTQYF TGTGCCTGGAGTCGGGCTAGCGGGGGTCCCAATACGCAGTATTTT
TRBJ2-5 TRBD2 . TRBV5-4 CASRITSGRGYQETQYF TGTGCCAGCAGAATAACTAGCGGGAGGGGATACCAAGAGACCCAGTACTTC
TRBJ1-3 . . TRBV3-1/TRBV3-2 CASSRTATGSSGNTIYF TGTGCCAGCAGCCGGACGGCGACAGGCAGCTCTGGAAACACCATATATTTT
TRBJ2-5 TRBD2 . TRBV28 CAIGTSGGAETQYF TGTGCCATCGGGACTAGCGGAGGGGCGGAGACCCAGTACTTC
TRBJ2-7 . . TRBV4-1 CASSQEGGWREQYF TGCGCCAGCAGCCAAGAGGGCGGGTGGCGCGAGCAGTACTTC
TRBJ2-1 TRBD2 . TRBV9 CASSVGRGAGTSYNEQFF TGTGCCAGCAGCGTGGGCCGGGGAGCGGGAACTTCCTACAATGAGCAGTTCTTC
TRBJ2-7 TRBD2 . TRBV28 CASSPPAAGGTYEQYF TGTGCCAGCAGTCCCCCGGCAGCGGGGGGGACCTACGAGCAGTACTTC
TRBJ1-2 . . TRBV7-2 CASSPTALPGYTF TGTGCCAGCAGCCCGACTGCACTACCTGGCTACACCTTC
TRBJ1-1 TRBD1 . TRBV28 CASSLGQAFEAFF TGTGCCAGCAGCCTAGGACAGGCCTTTGAAGCTTTCTTT
TRBJ2-5 TRBD2 once TRBV5-1 CASSSRSGTEETQYF TGCGCCAGCAGCTCCCGTAGCGGGACCGAAGAGACCCAGTACTTC
TRBJ1-1 . . TRBV19 CASSLHIGAGTEAFF TGTGCCAGTAGTCTCCACATCGGCGCGGGGACTGAAGCTTTCTTT
TRBJ2-2 TRBD2 once TRBV5-1 CASSSGTMNTGELFF TGCGCCAGCAGCTCCGGGACTATGAACACCGGGGAGCTGTTTTTT
TRBJ1-1 . . TRBV27 CASSLTLGGGRTEAFF TGTGCCAGCAGTTTAACTCTAGGGGGGGGGAGGACTGAAGCTTTCTTT
TRBJ2-7 . . TRBV9 CASSPVLDSYEQYF TGTGCCAGCAGCCCTGTGTTAGACTCCTACGAGCAGTACTTC
TRBJ2-5 . . TRBV12-3/TRBV12-4 CASSQGGETQYF TGTGCCAGCAGTCAAGGGGGAGAGACCCAGTACTTC
TRBJ2-3 TRBD2 few TRBV7-7 CASSLGTSGSDTQYF TGTGCCAGCAGCTTAGGGACTAGCGGGAGTGATACGCAGTATTTT
TRBJ2-1 TRBD2 . TRBV24-1 CATSVRLAEYNEQFF TGTGCCACCAGTGTTCGCCTAGCGGAGTACAATGAGCAGTTCTTC
TRBJ1-2 . . TRBV14 CASSLNRQSGYGYTF TGTGCCAGCAGCCTAAACAGACAGAGTGGCTATGGCTACACCTTC
TRBJ2-3 TRBD2 . TRBV6-5 CASSYLRTSGTDTQYF TGTGCCAGCAGTTACTTACGGACTAGCGGCACAGATACGCAGTATTTT
TRBJ2-3 TRBD1 . TRBV5-1 CASSSTGWTDTQYF TGCGCCAGCAGCTCGACAGGGTGGACAGATACGCAGTATTTT
TRBJ2-3 . . TRBV5-1 CASSSSNTDTQYF TGCGCCAGCAGCTCCTCTAACACAGATACGCAGTATTTT
TRBJ2-7 . . TRBV6-5 CASSTQRNYEQYF TGTGCCAGCAGTACCCAGCGGAACTACGAGCAGTACTTC
TRBJ2-3 TRBD2 . TRBV7-2 CASSPGGLDTQYF TGTGCCAGCAGCCCGGGGGGGCTTGATACGCAGTATTTT
TRBJ2-1 TRBD2 . TRBV6-6 CASRAGTSGGNEQFF TGTGCCAGCAGAGCGGGGACTAGCGGGGGCAATGAGCAGTTCTTC
TRBJ1-3 . . TRBV27 CASRLSGSGNTIYF TGTGCCAGCAGGCTTTCGGGCTCTGGAAACACCATATATTTT
TRBJ2-7 . few TRBV11-2 CASSLGGKSYEQYF TGTGCCAGCAGCTTAGGCGGGAAATCCTACGAGCAGTACTTC
TRBJ1-1 TRBD1 . TRBV6-5 CASSYSGTAGTEAFF TGTGCCAGCAGTTACTCCGGGACAGCTGGGACTGAAGCTTTCTTT
TRBJ2-7 TRBD2 . TRBV5-1 CASSLTSGVYEQYF TGCGCCAGCAGCTTGACTAGCGGCGTCTACGAGCAGTACTTC
TRBJ2-3 . . TRBV6-4 CASSQGGTQYF TGTGCCAGCAGCCAGGGTGGTACGCAGTATTTT
TRBJ2-7 TRBD1 . TRBV5-1 CASSSQGVPYEQYF TGCGCCAGCAGCTCCCAGGGGGTTCCCTACGAGCAGTACTTC
TRBJ1-6 TRBD1 . TRBV5-1 CASSPLGQDYNSPLHF TGCGCCAGCAGCCCTTTAGGACAGGACTATAATTCACCCCTCCACTTT
TRBJ1-2 TRBD1 . TRBV28 CASSSGQGFGYTF TGTGCCAGCAGTTCGGGACAGGGATTCGGCTACACCTTC
TRBJ1-1 . few TRBV7-9 CASSLRGAETEAFF TGTGCCAGCAGCTTAAGGGGCGCGGAGACTGAAGCTTTCTTT
TRBJ2-6 . . TRBV5-1 CASSLELSGANVLTF TGCGCCAGCAGCTTGGAACTCTCTGGGGCCAACGTCCTGACTTTC
TRBJ1-2 . . TRBV28 CASSTRPGHGYTF TGTGCCAGCAGCACCCGCCCAGGGCATGGCTACACCTTC
TRBJ1-4 TRBD1 . TRBV24-1 CATSDPGQGAAEKLFF TGTGCCACCAGTGATCCAGGACAGGGGGCGGCTGAAAAACTGTTTTTT
TRBJ1-3 . few TRBV28 CASSLGSHSGNTIYF TGTGCCAGCAGTTTGGGCAGTCACTCTGGAAACACCATATATTTT